Each of the 9 T cell receptor beta chains below was sequenced from the same sample in a study of blood T cell repertoires in COVID-19. Produced via immunoSEQ multiplex PCR; TCRdb's table is partial and in-frame only. The repertoire holds some 180,000 clones, with approximately 90% as singletons. Sequencing was carried out using peripheral blood. The origin of the receptors is a man in his sixties with active or convalescent COVID-19.

The rearrangement uses TRBV25-1 and TRBJ2-5; TRBD1 matches at 8 bases. V lost 5 bases and J lost 5; bases outside the gene matches: 7. The V gene's germline CDR1 is MGHDK and CDR2 SYGVNS. The CDR3 length is 14 residues. The CDR3 sequence: CASSRPGGYETQYF. CDR3 nucleotide sequence: TGTGCCAGCAGTCGCCCAGGGGGCTATGAGACCCAGTACTTC.

In DNA form, the CDR3 reads TGTGCCAGCAGCTCGACAGGGTATATGGCCAACGTCCTGACTTTC. Translated: CASSSTGYMANVLTF. The chain couples TRBV7-9 to TRBJ2-6; 7 nucleotides align to TRBD1. Germline V CDR1 and CDR2: SEHNR, FQNEAQ (reference sequence). Trimming took 4 bases from V and 6 from J; bases not matched to a gene: 6. This CDR3 is 15 amino acids long. Filled out from reference TRBV7-9 and TRBJ2-6, the complete variable domain reads DTGVSQNPRHKITKRGQNVTFRCDPISEHNRLYWYRQTLGQGPEFLTYFQNEAQLEKSRLLSDRFSAERPKGSFSTLEIQRTEQGDSAMYLCASSSTGYMANVLTFGAGSRLTVL.

This chain uses TRBV6-5 with TRBJ1-4; D uncertain. From germline, CDR1 is MNHEY and CDR2 SVGAGI. The CDR3 sequence is 14 residues long. The ends were cut back, 6 bases at V and 8 bases at J, with 16 bases in the middle. The CDR3 protein is CASRPEHGLEKLFF. CDR3 bases: TGTGCCAGCAGACCCGAACACGGACTAGAAAAACTGTTTTTT.

This sequence joins TRBV3-1 (or the pseudogene TRBV3-2) and TRBJ2-5; TRBD2 matches at 16 bases. The CDR3 contains 18 residues. After removal of 3 bases from V and 7 bases from J, the junction contained 11 bases not matched to a gene. From germline, CDR1 is LGHDT and CDR2 YNNKEL (reference sequence). CDR3 in amino acids: CASSQTGTSGGARATQYF. The DNA for the CDR3 is TGTGCCAGCAGCCAGACCGGGACTAGCGGGGGGGCAAGGGCGACCCAGTACTTC.

V usage is TRBV24-1 and J usage is TRBJ1-5; the D gene is possibly TRBD1 (6 bases). The germline CDR1 and CDR2 sequences are KGHDR and SFDVKD. This CDR3 spans 15 amino acids. V was clipped by 7 bases and J by 4 bases, with 16 bases between them. The CDR3 sequence: CATSGTLVGNQPQHF. CDR3 coding DNA: TGTGCCACCAGCGGGACACTAGTAGGAAATCAGCCCCAGCATTTT.

V usage is TRBV2 and J usage is TRBJ1-4, with 11 bases aligning to TRBD1. Looked up from germline, CDR1 is SNHLY and CDR2 is FYNNEI. V lost 4 bases and J lost 8; bases outside the gene matches: 3. CDR3 size: 14 residues. CDR3 DNA: TGTGCCAGCAGTGCGGACAGGGGGCCGGAAAAACTGTTTTTT. Translation: CASSADRGPEKLFF.

The chain joins TRBV11-1 to TRBJ2-1; perhaps TRBD1 as D (5 bases). There are 16 residues in the CDR3. Germline V gene lookup returns CDR1 SGHAT and CDR2 FQDESV (reference sequence). V was cut by 1 base and J by 4 bases, with 14 bases left in between. The CDR3 region is CASSLGSRVVYNEQFF. The CDR3 DNA sequence: TGTGCCAGCAGCTTAGGGTCCAGGGTAGTATACAATGAGCAGTTCTTC.

The chain couples TRBV7-5 to TRBJ2-7; the table's D call, TRBD1, has no DNA check behind it. TRBV7-5 is a pseudogene. The CDR3 length is 14 residues. CDR3 in DNA: TGTGAGCTAAGAGAGGGACAGGGTCCCTACGAGCAGTACTTC. Translation gives CELREGQGPYEQYF.

This clone was observed a handful of times. The chain carries TRBV7-9 and TRBJ2-1; D perhaps matches TRBD2 (5 bases). This CDR3 is built from 16 residues. The germline gives CDR1 SEHNR, CDR2 FQNEAQ (reference sequence). V shed 1 base and J shed 0 bases, with 10 bases lying between them. The CDR3 region is CASSLGTGFSYNEQFF. DNA of the CDR3: TGTGCCAGCAGCTTAGGTACGGGATTCTCCTACAATGAGCAGTTCTTC.